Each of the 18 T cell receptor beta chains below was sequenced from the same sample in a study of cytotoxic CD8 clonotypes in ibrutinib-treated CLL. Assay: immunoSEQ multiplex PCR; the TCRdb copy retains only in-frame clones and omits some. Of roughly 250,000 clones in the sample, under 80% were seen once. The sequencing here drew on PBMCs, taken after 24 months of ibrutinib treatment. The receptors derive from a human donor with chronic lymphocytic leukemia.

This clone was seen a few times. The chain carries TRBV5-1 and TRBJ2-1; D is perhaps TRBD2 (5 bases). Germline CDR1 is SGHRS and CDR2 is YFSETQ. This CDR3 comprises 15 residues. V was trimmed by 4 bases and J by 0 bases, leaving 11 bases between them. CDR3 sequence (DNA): TGCGCCAGCAGCCTGGACTCAAGCTCCTACAATGAGCAGTTCTTC. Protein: CASSLDSSSYNEQFF.

CDR3 residues: CASSLTGYEQYF. For the CDR3, the DNA is TGTGCCAGCAGCTTGACTGGCTACGAGCAGTACTTC. This sequence joins TRBV7-9 and TRBJ2-7; D not resolved. From germline, CDR1 is SEHNR and CDR2 FQNEAQ (reference sequence). This CDR3 contains 12 residues. V lost 3 bases and J 3 bases, leaving 6 bases between the germline ends.

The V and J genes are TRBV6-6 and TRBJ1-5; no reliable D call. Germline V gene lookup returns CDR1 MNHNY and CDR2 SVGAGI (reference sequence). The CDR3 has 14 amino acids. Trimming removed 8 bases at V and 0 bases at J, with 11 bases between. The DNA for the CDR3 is TGTGCCAGCTCGTGGACTGATAGCAATCAGCCCCAGCATTTT. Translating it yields CASSWTDSNQPQHF.

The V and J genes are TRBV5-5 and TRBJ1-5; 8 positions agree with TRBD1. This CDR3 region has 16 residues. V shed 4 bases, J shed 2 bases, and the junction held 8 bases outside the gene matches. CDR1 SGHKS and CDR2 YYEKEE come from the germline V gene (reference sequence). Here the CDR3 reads CASSPRTGTGNQPQHF. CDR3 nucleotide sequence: TGTGCCAGCAGCCCTCGGACAGGGACAGGCAATCAGCCCCAGCATTTT.

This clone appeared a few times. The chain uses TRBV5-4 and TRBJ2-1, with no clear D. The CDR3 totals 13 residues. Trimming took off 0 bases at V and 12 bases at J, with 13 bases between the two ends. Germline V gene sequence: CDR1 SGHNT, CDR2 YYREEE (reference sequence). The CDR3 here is CASSLDEPVGQFF. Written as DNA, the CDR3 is TGTGCCAGCAGCTTGGACGAGCCCGTTGGGCAGTTCTTC.

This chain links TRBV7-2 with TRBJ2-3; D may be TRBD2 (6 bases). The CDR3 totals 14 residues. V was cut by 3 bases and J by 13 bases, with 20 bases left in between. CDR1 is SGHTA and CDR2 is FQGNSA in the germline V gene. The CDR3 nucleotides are TGTGCCAGCAGCTTTGCGATGGGCCTCCAGCGGGAGTATTTT. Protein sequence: CASSFAMGLQREYF.

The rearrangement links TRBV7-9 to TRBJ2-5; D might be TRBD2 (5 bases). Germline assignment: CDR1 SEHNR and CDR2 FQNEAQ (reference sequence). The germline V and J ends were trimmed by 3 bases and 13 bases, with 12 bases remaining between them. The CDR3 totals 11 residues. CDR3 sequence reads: CASSLEATRYF. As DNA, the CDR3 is TGTGCCAGCAGCTTGGAGGCTACGCGGTACTTC.

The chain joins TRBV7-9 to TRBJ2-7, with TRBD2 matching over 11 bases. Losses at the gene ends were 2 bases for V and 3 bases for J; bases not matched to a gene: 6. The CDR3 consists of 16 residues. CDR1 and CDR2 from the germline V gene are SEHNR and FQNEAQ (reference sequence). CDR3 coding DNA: TGTGCCAGCAGCTTAACTTCACTAGCGGGAGTCTACGAGCAGTACTTC. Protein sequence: CASSLTSLAGVYEQYF. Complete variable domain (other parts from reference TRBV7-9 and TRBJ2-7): DTGVSQNPRHKITKRGQNVTFRCDPISEHNRLYWYRQTLGQGPEFLTYFQNEAQLEKSRLLSDRFSAERPKGSFSTLEIQRTEQGDSAMYLCASSLTSLAGVYEQYFGPGTRLTVT.

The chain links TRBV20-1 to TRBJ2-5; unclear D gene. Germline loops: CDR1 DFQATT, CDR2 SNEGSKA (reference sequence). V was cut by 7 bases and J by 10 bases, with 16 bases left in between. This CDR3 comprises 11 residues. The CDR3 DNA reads TGCAGTGTAGAGGAAACGACGGTCCAGTACTTC. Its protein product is CSVEETTVQYF.

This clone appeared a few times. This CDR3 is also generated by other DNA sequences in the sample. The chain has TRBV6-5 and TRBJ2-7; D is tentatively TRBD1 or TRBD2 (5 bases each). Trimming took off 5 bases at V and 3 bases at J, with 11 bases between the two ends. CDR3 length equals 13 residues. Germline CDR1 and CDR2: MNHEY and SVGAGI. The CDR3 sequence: CASSRSRGYEQYF. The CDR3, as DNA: TGTGCCAGCAGTAGATCGAGGGGCTACGAGCAGTACTTC.

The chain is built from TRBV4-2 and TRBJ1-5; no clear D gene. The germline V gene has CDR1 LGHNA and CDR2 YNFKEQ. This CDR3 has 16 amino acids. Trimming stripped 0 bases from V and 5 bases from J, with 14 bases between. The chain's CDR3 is CASSQDLGQSYQPQHF. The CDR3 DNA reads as TGTGCCAGCAGCCAAGATCTTGGGCAGTCATATCAGCCCCAGCATTTT.

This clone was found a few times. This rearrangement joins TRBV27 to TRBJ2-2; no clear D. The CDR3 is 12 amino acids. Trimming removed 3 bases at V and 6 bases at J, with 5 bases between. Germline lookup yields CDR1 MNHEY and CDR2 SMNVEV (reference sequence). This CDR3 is CASSFWSGELFF. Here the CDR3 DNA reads TGTGCCAGCAGTTTTTGGTCCGGGGAGCTGTTTTTT.

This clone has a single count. The CDR3 loop reads CASSSPPGDTQYF. CDR3 sequence (DNA): TGTGCCAGCAGCTCCCCCCCCGGGGATACGCAGTATTTT. The gene calls are TRBV5-4 and TRBJ2-3; D not certain. This CDR3 is 13 amino acids long. CDR1 and CDR2 (germline): SGHNT, YYREEE (reference sequence). Trimming took off 3 bases at V and 6 bases at J, with 11 bases between the two ends. Looking up the rest from reference TRBV5-4 and TRBJ2-3 gives the full variable domain: ETGVTQSPTHLIKTRGQQVTLRCSSQSGHNTVSWYQQALGQGPQFIFQYYREEENGRGNFPPRFSGLQFPNYSSELNVNALELDDSALYLCASSSPPGDTQYFGPGTRLTVL.

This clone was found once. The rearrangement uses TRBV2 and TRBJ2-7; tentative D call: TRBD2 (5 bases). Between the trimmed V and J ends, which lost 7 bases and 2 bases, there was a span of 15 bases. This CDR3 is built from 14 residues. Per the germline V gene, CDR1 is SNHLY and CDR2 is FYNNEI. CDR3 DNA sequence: TGTGCCAGCACCAGCGGCCGGCCAGCCTACGAGCAGTACTTC. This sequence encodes CASTSGRPAYEQYF.

The CDR3 nucleotides read TGTGCCAGCAGCTTGTCGAGCGGGGCGTCCTACGAGCAGTACTTC. Amino acids: CASSLSSGASYEQYF. The chain joins TRBV5-5 to TRBJ2-7; 7 positions agree with TRBD2. CDR3 length: 15 residues. Trimming removed 1 base from V and 1 base from J; junction bases left unmatched: 5. Germline CDR1 SGHKS, CDR2 YYEKEE (reference sequence).

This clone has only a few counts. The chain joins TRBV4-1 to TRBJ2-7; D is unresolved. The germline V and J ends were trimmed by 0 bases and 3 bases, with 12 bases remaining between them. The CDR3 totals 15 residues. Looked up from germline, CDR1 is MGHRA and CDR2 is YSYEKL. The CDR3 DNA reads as TGCGCCAGCAGCCAAGATCAAGCAATTAGCTACGAGCAGTACTTC. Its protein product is CASSQDQAISYEQYF.

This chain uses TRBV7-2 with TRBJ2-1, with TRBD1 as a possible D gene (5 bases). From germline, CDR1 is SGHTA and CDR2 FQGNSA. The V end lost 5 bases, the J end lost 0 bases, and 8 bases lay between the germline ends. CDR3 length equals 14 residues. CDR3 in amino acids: CASSDRLSYNEQFF. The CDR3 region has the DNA TGTGCCAGCAGCGACAGACTCTCCTACAATGAGCAGTTCTTC.

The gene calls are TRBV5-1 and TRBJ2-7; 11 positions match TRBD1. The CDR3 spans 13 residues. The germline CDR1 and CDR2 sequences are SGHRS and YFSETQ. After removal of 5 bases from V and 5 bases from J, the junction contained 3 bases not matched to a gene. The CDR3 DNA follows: TGCGCCAGCAGACGGACAGGGGGCGACGAGCAGTACTTC. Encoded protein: CASRRTGGDEQYF.